Each of the 29 T cell receptor beta chains below was sequenced from the same sample in a study of siplizumab effects on memory and regulatory T cells. Data came from immunoSEQ multiplex PCR; TCRdb stores just in-frame clones and leaves some out. The sample contains approximately 100,000 clones, more than 85% of which appear only once. The sample consisted of CD4+ T cells sorted from blood. These receptor sequences come from a human donor in good health. Some clones in this sample may be carry-over from other donors' samples.

This CDR3 reads CASSRSLGQGPGEQYF. CDR3 nucleotide sequence: TGTGCCAGCAGCCGGTCCCTTGGACAGGGCCCCGGCGAGCAGTACTTC. The chain employs TRBV7-8 and TRBJ2-7, with 8 bases identical to TRBD1. CDR3 length: 16 amino acids. CDR1 and CDR2 from the germline V gene are SGHVS and FQNEAQ. J was trimmed by 6 bases and V by 5 bases; bases with no gene match: 15.

V usage is TRBV11-3 and J usage is TRBJ2-6; D possibly corresponds to TRBD1 (6 bases). CDR3 length: 16 residues. The ends were cut back, 5 bases at V and 0 bases at J, with 11 bases in the middle. Germline V CDR1 and CDR2: SGHNT, YENEEA. CDR3 sequence: CASSEGVSSGANVLTF. In DNA form, the CDR3 reads TGTGCCAGCAGCGAGGGGGTTTCCTCTGGGGCCAACGTCCTGACTTTC. Variable domain in full (rest from reference TRBV11-3 and TRBJ2-6): EAGVVQSPRYKIIEKKQPVAFWCNPISGHNTLYWYLQNLGQGPELLIRYENEEAVDDSQLPKDRFSAERLKGVDSTLKIQPAELGDSAVYLCASSEGVSSGANVLTFGAGSRLTVL.

The V gene is TRBV18, the J gene TRBJ2-7, with a tentative D call TRBD2 (5 bases). The CDR3 has 12 residues. CDR1 KGHSH and CDR2 LQKENI come from the germline V gene. Trimming took 2 bases from V and 7 from J, leaving 9 bases between them. The CDR3 DNA follows: TGTGCCAGCTCACCAGGTCGGGAAGAGCAGTACTTC. It yields the protein CASSPGREEQYF.

This sequence joins TRBV18 and TRBJ2-7; possible D gene TRBD1, 5 bases. The CDR3 runs 15 residues. V lost 0 bases and J lost 3, with 12 bases in between. Germline V gene sequence: CDR1 KGHSH, CDR2 LQKENI. CDR3 bases: TGTGCCAGCTCACCACCGAATCAGGGTGGCTACGAGCAGTACTTC. Protein sequence: CASSPPNQGGYEQYF.

J is TRBJ2-1 and V is TRBV11-2, with 8 bases that match TRBD2. The CDR3 spans 15 residues. V lost 8 bases to trimming and J lost 10 bases; unmatched junction nucleotides: 16. Germline-derived CDR1 and CDR2 are SGHAT and FQNNGV. The CDR3 protein is CASSPGAGGSIEQFF. CDR3 DNA: TGTGCCAGCTCCCCGGGGGCGGGAGGTTCAATAGAGCAGTTCTTC.

The chain joins TRBV29-1 to TRBJ2-2; tentatively, D is TRBD1 (5 bases). Germline CDR1 is SQVTM and CDR2 is ANQGSEA. Trimming cost V 3 bases and J 0 bases, with 5 bases left between them. CDR3 length: 13 amino acids. CDR3: CSVDRANTGELFF. The CDR3 bases are TGCAGCGTTGACAGGGCGAACACCGGGGAGCTGTTTTTT.

This chain connects TRBV28 to TRBJ2-7; TRBD1 is a possible D gene (5 bases). V lost 3 bases and J 5 bases, leaving 14 bases between the germline ends. Germline lookup yields CDR1 MDHEN and CDR2 SYDVKM. The CDR3 contains 14 residues. The CDR3 region is CASSFRQGSNEQYF. The CDR3 DNA sequence: TGTGCCAGCAGTTTCCGGCAGGGCTCTAACGAGCAGTACTTC.

The chain carries TRBV19 and TRBJ2-7; 11 positions agree with TRBD2. The CDR3 contains 16 residues. V shed 2 bases, J shed 4 bases, and the junction held 7 bases outside the gene matches. Germline CDR1 LNHDA, CDR2 SQIVND (reference sequence). CDR3 protein: CASSIPGTSGDYEQYF. DNA for the CDR3: TGTGCCAGTAGTATACCCGGGACTAGCGGAGATTACGAGCAGTACTTC.

This sequence joins TRBV5-6 and TRBJ1-1; D unclear. Germline V gene data show CDR1 as SGHDT and CDR2 as YYEEEE. This CDR3 has 13 residues. Trimming left V 6 bases short and J 4 bases short, with 13 bases between. The CDR3 region is CASTLEPSTEAFF. In DNA form, the CDR3 reads TGTGCCAGCACTCTGGAACCGAGCACTGAAGCTTTCTTT.

This clone was seen only once. The chain joins TRBV19 to TRBJ2-7, with 10 bases matching TRBD2. Germline V gene data show CDR1 as LNHDA and CDR2 as SQIVND (reference sequence). The CDR3 is 16 residues long. V was clipped by 5 bases and J by 0 bases; unmatched bases: 7. The chain's CDR3 is CASSGWTSGHSYEQYF. DNA for the CDR3: TGTGCCAGTAGTGGGTGGACTAGCGGCCACTCCTACGAGCAGTACTTC. Combining the CDR3 with reference TRBV19 and TRBJ2-7 gives the whole variable domain DGGITQSPKYLFRKEGQNVTLSCEQNLNHDAMYWYRQDPGQGLRLIYYSQIVNDFQKGDIAEGYSVSREKKESFPLTVTSAQKNPTAFYLCASSGWTSGHSYEQYFGPGTRLTVT.

V gene TRBV19 combines with J gene TRBJ2-1; possibly TRBD2 for D (6 bases). CDR1 LNHDA and CDR2 SQIVND come from the germline V gene (reference sequence). The V and J ends lost 3 bases and 6 bases respectively, with 15 bases between them. This CDR3 region has 15 residues. The CDR3, as DNA: TGTGCCAGTAGTATTAAGCGGGCGAGATTCAATGAGCAGTTCTTC. It codes for CASSIKRARFNEQFF.

This clone is a singleton in its sample. The chain links TRBV5-1 to TRBJ2-7; D uncertain. The CDR3 loop spans 15 amino acids. Trimming took off 0 bases at V and 6 bases at J, with 16 bases between the two ends. Germline assignment: CDR1 SGHRS and CDR2 YFSETQ. CDR3: CASSLAVVGVGEQYF. The CDR3 DNA sequence: TGCGCCAGCAGCTTGGCTGTTGTAGGTGTGGGCGAGCAGTACTTC.

V and J are TRBV6-1 and TRBJ2-1, with a tentative D call TRBD2 (5 bases). CDR1 is MNHNS, CDR2 SASEGT, per germline. The CDR3 is 15 residues long. Trimming cost V 3 bases and J 7 bases, with 16 bases left between them. The CDR3 coding sequence is TGTGCCAGCAGTGATGTTTTTGGCGGGCGGAATGAGCAGTTCTTC. Amino acids: CASSDVFGGRNEQFF.

This sequence joins TRBV28 and TRBJ2-7; D remains ambiguous. Germline assignment: CDR1 MDHEN and CDR2 SYDVKM. The germline V and J ends were trimmed by 5 bases and 2 bases, with 10 bases remaining between them. The CDR3 contains 13 residues. CDR3 protein: CASSPLAPYEQYF. The CDR3 DNA sequence: TGTGCCAGCAGTCCATTAGCACCCTACGAGCAGTACTTC.

The chain joins TRBV6-1 to TRBJ1-1; unclear D gene. The germline V gene has CDR1 MNHNS and CDR2 SASEGT. The CDR3 runs 13 residues. The germline V and J ends were trimmed by 8 bases and 5 bases, with 15 bases remaining between them. Here the CDR3 reads CASRIRKETEAFF. The DNA of the CDR3 is TGTGCCAGCCGGATAAGGAAGGAGACTGAAGCTTTCTTT.

J is TRBJ2-7 and V is TRBV5-1; TRBD1 matches at 7 bases. J was trimmed by 1 base and V by 1 base; bases with no gene match: 8. The germline gives CDR1 SGHRS, CDR2 YFSETQ. The CDR3 runs to 16 residues. Written as DNA, the CDR3 is TGCGCCAGCAGCTTGTCCCCGGACAGGACTTCCTACGAGCAGTACTTC. It translates to CASSLSPDRTSYEQYF.

This clone has only one observation. This chain links TRBV4-1 with TRBJ2-3, with TRBD2 identical over 11 bases. There are 15 residues in the CDR3. The ends lost 4 bases at V and 6 bases at J; junction bases unmatched: 6. Per the germline V gene, CDR1 is MGHRA and CDR2 is YSYEKL. The CDR3 DNA reads TGCGCCAGCAGCCCACTAGCGGGAGCGGCCGATACGCAGTATTTT. Its translation is CASSPLAGAADTQYF.

This rearrangement joins TRBV15 to TRBJ2-3; D call uncertain. Trimming left V 0 bases short and J 3 bases short, with 4 bases between. The V gene's germline CDR1 is LNHNV and CDR2 YYDKDF (reference sequence). This CDR3 is built from 13 residues. The CDR3 DNA reads TGTGCCACCAGCAGAGATTCTACAGATACGCAGTATTTT. Translation: CATSRDSTDTQYF.

The chain recombines TRBV7-9 with TRBJ1-2; 7 bases are shared with TRBD1. Germline V lookup: CDR1 SEHNR, CDR2 FQNEAQ (reference sequence). The ends lost 7 bases at V and 3 bases at J; junction bases unmatched: 5. CDR3 length equals 13 residues. The CDR3, as DNA: TGTGCCAGCACCCGGGACAGCGACTATGGCTACACCTTC. This gives the protein CASTRDSDYGYTF. Looking up the rest from reference TRBV7-9 and TRBJ1-2 gives the full variable domain: DTGVSQNPRHKITKRGQNVTFRCDPISEHNRLYWYRQTLGQGPEFLTYFQNEAQLEKSRLLSDRFSAERPKGSFSTLEIQRTEQGDSAMYLCASTRDSDYGYTFGSGTRLTVV.

The V gene is TRBV5-1, the J gene TRBJ1-1, with D perhaps matching TRBD1 (6 bases). The CDR3 sequence is 15 residues long. The V end lost 4 bases, the J end lost 1 base, and 14 bases lay between the germline ends. Germline V gene data show CDR1 as SGHRS and CDR2 as YFSETQ. CDR3 in amino acids: CASSHDRLTNTEAFF. CDR3 bases: TGCGCCAGCAGCCATGACAGGTTGACGAACACTGAAGCTTTCTTT. Supplemented by reference TRBV5-1 and TRBJ1-1, the full variable domain reads KAGVTQTPRYLIKTRGQQVTLSCSPISGHRSVSWYQQTPGQGLQFLFEYFSETQRNKGNFPGRFSGRQFSNSRSEMNVSTLELGDSALYLCASSHDRLTNTEAFFGQGTRLTVV.

In this sample, this clone turned up once. This chain's CDR3 is CASSPSSGVTDTQYF. The CDR3 DNA sequence: TGTGCCAGCTCCCCAAGTAGCGGTGTCACAGATACGCAGTATTTT. V and J are TRBV18 and TRBJ2-3, with D possibly TRBD2 on 6 matching bases. Germline V gene data show CDR1 as KGHSH and CDR2 as LQKENI. This CDR3 contains 15 residues. V was trimmed by 6 bases and J by 2 bases, leaving 15 bases between them.

This sequence joins TRBV27 and TRBJ2-2, with D uncertain. This CDR3 is 14 amino acids long. V lost 2 bases and J lost 2, with 6 bases in between. Germline CDR1 reads MNHEY; CDR2 reads SMNVEV (reference sequence). CDR3 nucleotide sequence: TGTGCCAGCAGTTTAGGGTTAAACACCGGGGAGCTGTTTTTT. Its protein product is CASSLGLNTGELFF.

The J gene is TRBJ2-7, the V gene TRBV5-1; D is unclear. From germline, CDR1 is SGHRS and CDR2 YFSETQ. CDR3 length: 14 residues. V was pared by 0 bases and J by 2 bases, with 9 bases between. Here the CDR3 reads CASSLGAVTYEQYF. The CDR3 region has the DNA TGCGCCAGCAGCTTGGGGGCAGTAACCTACGAGCAGTACTTC.

The chain recombines TRBV1 with TRBJ1-1; the DNA was not used to check the table's D call, TRBD1. TRBV1 is assigned pseudogene status. CDR3 size: 14 residues. The CDR3 loop reads CASNRGQGRTEAFF. CDR3 nucleotides: TGCGCCAGCAATAGAGGACAGGGGCGCACTGAAGCTTTCTTT.

The chain combines TRBV7-9 with TRBJ2-3; maybe TRBD2 (6 bases). V was cut by 5 bases and J by 1 base, with 16 bases left in between. Germline V gene lookup returns CDR1 SEHNR and CDR2 FQNEAQ (reference sequence). The CDR3 has 16 residues. The CDR3, as DNA: TGTGCCAGCAGCCGAATTAGCGGAATGGGCACAGATACGCAGTATTTT. Protein product: CASSRISGMGTDTQYF.

There are a few counts of this clone. The rearrangement joins TRBV27 to TRBJ2-7; a weak D match, TRBD1 (6 bases). From germline, CDR1 is MNHEY and CDR2 SMNVEV (reference sequence). This CDR3 contains 14 residues. Trimming pared 4 bases from V and 3 bases from J, leaving 13 bases between. CDR3 loop: CASSYRDNFYEQYF. The CDR3 coding sequence is TGTGCCAGCAGTTATCGGGACAACTTCTACGAGCAGTACTTC.

This clone was found once. This chain joins TRBV30 and TRBJ1-2; D is ambiguous. Germline assignment: CDR1 GTSNPN and CDR2 SVGIG (reference sequence). The CDR3 has 12 amino acids. The ends were cut back, 8 bases at V and 4 bases at J, with 14 bases in the middle. The CDR3 spells CATSNRFYGYTF. The CDR3 DNA is TGTGCCACTTCGAACAGATTCTATGGCTACACCTTC.

The chain uses TRBV11-2 and TRBJ2-2; possibly TRBD1 for D (5 bases). Per germline, CDR1 SGHAT and CDR2 FQNNGV. The CDR3 has 13 residues. Trimming pared 5 bases from V and 3 bases from J, leaving 7 bases between. The CDR3 protein is CASSPGYTGELFF. CDR3 DNA sequence: TGTGCCAGCAGCCCAGGGTACACCGGGGAGCTGTTTTTT.

The chain couples TRBV10-1 to TRBJ2-7; D assignment may be TRBD1 or TRBD2 (5 bases each). Germline V gives CDR1 WNHNN, CDR2 SYGVQD (reference sequence). This CDR3 is 12 amino acids long. V lost 5 bases and J lost 3, with 8 bases in between. The CDR3 spells CASSRDGYEQYF. CDR3 nucleotide sequence: TGCGCCAGCAGTCGGGACGGCTACGAGCAGTACTTC.